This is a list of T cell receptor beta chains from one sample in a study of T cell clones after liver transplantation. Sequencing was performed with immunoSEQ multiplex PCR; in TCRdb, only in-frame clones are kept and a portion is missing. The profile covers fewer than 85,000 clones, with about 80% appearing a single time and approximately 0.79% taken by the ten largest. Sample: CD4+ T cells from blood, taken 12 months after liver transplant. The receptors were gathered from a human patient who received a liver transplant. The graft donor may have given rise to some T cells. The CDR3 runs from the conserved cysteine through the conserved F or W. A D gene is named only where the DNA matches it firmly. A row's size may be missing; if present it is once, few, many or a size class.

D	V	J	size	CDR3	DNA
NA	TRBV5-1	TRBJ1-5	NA	CASSFQGGSQPQHF	TGCGCCAGCAGCTTCCAGGGTGGCTCTCAGCCCCAGCATTTT
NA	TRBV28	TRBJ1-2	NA	CASSPSPDRTYTF	TGTGCCAGCAGTCCCTCCCCGGACAGAACCTACACCTTC
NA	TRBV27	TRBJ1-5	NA	CASSTWWDPGGGGNQPQHF	TGTGCCAGCAGCACATGGTGGGACCCAGGCGGAGGAGGCAATCAGCCCCAGCATTTT
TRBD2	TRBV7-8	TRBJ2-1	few	CASSPTSGSIEQFF	TGTGCCAGCAGCCCGACTAGCGGGAGCATTGAGCAGTTCTTC
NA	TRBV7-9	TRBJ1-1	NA	CASSLNGNTEAFF	TGTGCCAGCAGCTTAAATGGGAACACTGAAGCTTTCTTT
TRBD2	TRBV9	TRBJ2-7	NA	CASSPRAGEVQYF	TGTGCCAGCTCTCCCCGGGCGGGAGAAGTGCAGTACTTC
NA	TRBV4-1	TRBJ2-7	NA	CASSRPSSQGGNYEQYF	TGCGCCAGCAGCCGCCCGAGCTCGCAGGGGGGCAATTACGAGCAGTACTTC
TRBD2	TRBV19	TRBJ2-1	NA	CASSMGSGRGNEQFF	TGTGCCAGTAGTATGGGGAGCGGGAGGGGTAATGAGCAGTTCTTC
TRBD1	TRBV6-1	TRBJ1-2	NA	CASRTGGKGYTF	TGTGCCAGCAGGACAGGGGGCAAAGGCTACACCTTC
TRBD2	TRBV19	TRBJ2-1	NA	CASRTSGSYNEQFF	TGTGCCAGCCGGACTAGCGGTTCCTACAATGAGCAGTTCTTC
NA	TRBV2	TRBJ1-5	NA	CASSEMSGGGNQPQHF	TGTGCCAGCAGTGAGATGTCGGGTGGTGGCAATCAGCCCCAGCATTTT
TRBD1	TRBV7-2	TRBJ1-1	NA	CASSVLTGTEAFF	TGTGCCAGCAGCGTCCTGACAGGGACCGAAGCTTTCTTT
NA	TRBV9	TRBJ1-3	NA	CASSTRNGNTIYF	TGTGCCAGCAGCACTAGGAATGGAAACACCATATATTTT
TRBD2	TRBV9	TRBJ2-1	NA	CASSVLSGGDNEQFF	TGTGCCAGCAGCGTACTTAGCGGGGGGGACAATGAGCAGTTCTTC
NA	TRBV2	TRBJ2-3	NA	CASSASQRNTDTQYF	TGTGCCAGCAGTGCCTCCCAGCGGAACACAGATACGCAGTATTTT
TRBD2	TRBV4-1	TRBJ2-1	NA	CASSQVPSGRSGEQFF	TGCGCCAGCAGCCAAGTACCTAGCGGGAGGTCTGGGGAGCAGTTCTTC
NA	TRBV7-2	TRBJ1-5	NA	CASSLAGGKQPQHF	TGTGCCAGCAGCTTAGCAGGGGGTAAGCAGCCCCAGCATTTT
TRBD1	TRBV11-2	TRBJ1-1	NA	CASSTGQGLNF	TGTGCCAGCAGCACCGGACAGGGACTCAACTTT
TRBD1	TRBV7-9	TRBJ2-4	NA	CASSQGPTGGRNIQYF	TGTGCCAGCAGTCAAGGTCCGACAGGGGGCAGAAACATTCAGTACTTC
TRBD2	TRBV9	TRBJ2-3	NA	CASSMRTSGIPATDTQYF	TGTGCCAGCAGCATGAGGACTAGCGGGATCCCGGCCACAGATACGCAGTATTTT
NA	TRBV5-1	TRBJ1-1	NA	CASSLGARDFGEAFF	TGCGCCAGCAGCTTGGGGGCACGGGACTTTGGGGAAGCTTTCTTT
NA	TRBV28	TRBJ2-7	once	CASSPSRGNAYEQYF	TGTGCCAGCAGCCCCTCCCGCGGGAATGCCTACGAGCAGTACTTC
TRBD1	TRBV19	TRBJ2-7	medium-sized	CASSRGGALSEQYF	TGTGCCAGTAGTCGAGGGGGCGCTCTGTCCGAGCAGTACTTC